This entry lists 11 T cell receptor beta chains sequenced from one sample in a study of CD8 T cells in ankylosing spondylitis (dated by TCRdb to 2015 to 2018). The receptor library was made with 5' RACE. The data were produced on an Illumina HiSeq 2500. TCRdb reworked the public reads: Q25 trimming with fastp, MiXCR clone assembly, productive beta chains retained. Merged by CDR3 protein, the rows form single entries marked with the most common genes and DNA. The sample table contains some 71,000 distinct CDR3 sequences; only one count was recorded for approximately 5.3% of them. About 2% of the sample goes to the ten largest clones. The sample comprised blood, either unsorted or a sorted T cell fraction (not recorded which). The source of these receptors is a male donor with ankylosing spondylitis or in good health (not recorded which).

This clonotype was detected many times. The chain couples TRBV10-3 to TRBJ1-1; maybe TRBD1 (5 bases). V was pared by 11 bases and J by 0 bases, with 13 bases between. The CDR3 has 13 amino acids. Germline CDR1 and CDR2: ENHRY and SYGVKD. The CDR3 DNA reads TGTGCCTACTCGCAGGGCATGAACACTGAAGCTTTCTTT. Amino acids: CAYSQGMNTEAFF.

This clonotype has at least ten counts. This chain links TRBV5-1 with TRBJ2-1; 9 bases are shared with TRBD2. This CDR3 is built from 20 residues. Germline loops: CDR1 SGHRS, CDR2 YFSETQ. Unmatched junction bases numbered 18, after V lost 5 bases and J lost 0 bases. CDR3 residues: CASRGAGGGIGESSYNEQFF. CDR3 in DNA: TGCGCCAGCAGAGGAGCGGGGGGTGGTATAGGCGAAAGCTCCTACAATGAGCAGTTCTTC.

This clonotype was observed many times. The CDR3 loop reads CSAASSGNTIYF. The CDR3 DNA is TGCAGCGCCGCCTCCTCTGGAAACACCATATATTTT. The rearrangement joins TRBV29-1 to TRBJ1-3, with D unclear. The CDR3 is 12 residues long. Trimming removed 7 bases at V and 0 bases at J, with 7 bases between. Germline CDR1 reads SQVTM; CDR2 reads ANQGSEA.

This clonotype was seen ten or more times. This chain uses TRBV25-1 with TRBJ2-5; 7 bases agree with TRBD1. CDR3 length equals 14 residues. Germline lookup yields CDR1 MGHDK and CDR2 SYGVNS. V was clipped by 4 bases and J by 0 bases; unmatched bases: 2. The CDR3 DNA reads as TGTGCCAGCAGTGTCGGACAGGACCAAGAGACCCAGTACTTC. It yields the protein CASSVGQDQETQYF.

This clonotype was observed at least ten times. V usage is TRBV7-8 and J usage is TRBJ1-5; D is unclear. Germline V lookup: CDR1 SGHVS, CDR2 FQNEAQ. The CDR3 consists of 13 residues. V lost 4 bases to trimming and J lost 3 bases, with 7 bases between them. CDR3 nucleotides: TGTGCCAGCAGCTGGAGCTCCAATCAGCCCCAGCATTTT. Amino acids: CASSWSSNQPQHF.

Many counts were recorded for this clonotype. The chain joins TRBV7-8 to TRBJ1-2; perhaps TRBD1 as D (5 bases). This CDR3 is 12 amino acids long. Germline values: CDR1 SGHVS, CDR2 FQNEAQ. The V end lost 3 bases, the J end lost 8 bases, and 10 bases lay between the germline ends. The CDR3 DNA follows: TGTGCCAGCAGCTTCGGGACGGGGGGCTACACCTTC. Its translation is CASSFGTGGYTF.

This chain connects TRBV11-3 to TRBJ2-1, with unresolved D. The CDR3 sequence is 13 residues long. Trimming stripped 1 base from V and 6 bases from J, with 7 bases between. Germline CDR1 SGHNT, CDR2 YENEEA. The CDR3 loop reads CASSLAAANEQFF. CDR3 nucleotide sequence: TGTGCCAGCAGCTTAGCGGCAGCCAATGAGCAGTTCTTC.

This clonotype appeared many times. This chain links TRBV5-1 with TRBJ1-1, with D unresolved. Trimming took 0 bases from V and 6 from J, leaving 15 bases between them. This CDR3 contains 15 residues. Per germline, CDR1 SGHRS and CDR2 YFSETQ. CDR3 region: CASSLEPSTRAEAFF. The DNA of the CDR3 is TGCGCCAGCAGCTTGGAACCCTCAACGAGGGCTGAAGCTTTCTTT.

This clonotype was seen repeatedly, ten times or more. The V and J genes are TRBV20-1 and TRBJ2-7; 9 nucleotides match TRBD1. Germline V gives CDR1 DFQATT, CDR2 SNEGSKA (reference sequence). The ends lost 0 bases at V and 2 bases at J; junction bases unmatched: 5. The CDR3 spans 15 residues. The CDR3 is CSARDSGTGTYEQYF. The CDR3 DNA reads as TGCAGTGCTAGAGACTCCGGGACAGGGACCTACGAGCAGTACTTC.

The table lists this clonotype with many counts. This chain joins TRBV29-1 and TRBJ2-1; perhaps TRBD2 as D (6 bases). This CDR3 contains 12 residues. Per germline, CDR1 SQVTM and CDR2 ANQGSEA. With 6 bases removed from V and 7 bases from J, the gap between germline ends came to 13 bases. CDR3 nucleotide sequence: TGCAGCGTGGGCGGGGTCGCGAATGAGCAGTTCTTC. Its protein is CSVGGVANEQFF.

This clonotype was observed many times. The J gene is TRBJ2-3, the V gene TRBV29-1, with TRBD2 matching 14 bases. The germline V gene has CDR1 SQVTM and CDR2 ANQGSEA. The CDR3 loop spans 16 amino acids. V was clipped by 7 bases and J by 1 base; unmatched bases: 7. The DNA of the CDR3 is TGCAGCGCCGGGACTAGCGGGGGAAGGGGCACAGATACGCAGTATTTT. This gives the protein CSAGTSGGRGTDTQYF.